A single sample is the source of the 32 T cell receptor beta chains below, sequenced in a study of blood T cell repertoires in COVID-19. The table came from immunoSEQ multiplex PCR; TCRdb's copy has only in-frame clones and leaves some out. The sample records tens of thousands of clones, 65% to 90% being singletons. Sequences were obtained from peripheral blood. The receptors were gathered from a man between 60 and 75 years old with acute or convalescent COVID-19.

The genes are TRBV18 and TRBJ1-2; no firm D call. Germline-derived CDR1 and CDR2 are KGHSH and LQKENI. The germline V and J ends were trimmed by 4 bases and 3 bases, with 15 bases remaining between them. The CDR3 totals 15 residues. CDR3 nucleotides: TGTGCCAGCTCACGCCCGGGAGGGTTCGACTATGGCTACACCTTC. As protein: CASSRPGGFDYGYTF.

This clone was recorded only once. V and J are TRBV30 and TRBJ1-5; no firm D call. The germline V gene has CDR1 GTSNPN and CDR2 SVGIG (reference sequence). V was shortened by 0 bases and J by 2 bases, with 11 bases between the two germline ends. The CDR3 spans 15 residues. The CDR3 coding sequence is TGTGCCTGGAGTGTACCGTCCCCAGGCAATCAGCCCCAGCATTTT. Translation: CAWSVPSPGNQPQHF.

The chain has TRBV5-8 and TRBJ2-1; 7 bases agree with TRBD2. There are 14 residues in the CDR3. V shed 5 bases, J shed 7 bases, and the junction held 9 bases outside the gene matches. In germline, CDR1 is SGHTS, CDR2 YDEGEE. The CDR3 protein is CASRDGGLTNEQFF. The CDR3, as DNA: TGTGCCAGCAGAGACGGGGGGTTAACGAATGAGCAGTTCTTC. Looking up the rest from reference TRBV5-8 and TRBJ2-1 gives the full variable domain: EAGVTQSPTHLIKTRGQQATLRCSPISGHTSVYWYQQALGLGLQFLLWYDEGEERNRGNFPPRFSGRQFPNYSSELNVNALELEDSALYLCASRDGGLTNEQFFGPGTRLTVL.

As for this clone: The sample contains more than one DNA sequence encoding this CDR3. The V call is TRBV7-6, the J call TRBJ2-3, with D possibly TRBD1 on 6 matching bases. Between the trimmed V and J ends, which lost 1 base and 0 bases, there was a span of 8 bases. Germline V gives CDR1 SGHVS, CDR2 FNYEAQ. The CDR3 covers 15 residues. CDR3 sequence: CASSLGGPSTDTQYF. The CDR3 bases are TGTGCCAGCAGCTTAGGGGGGCCCAGCACAGATACGCAGTATTTT. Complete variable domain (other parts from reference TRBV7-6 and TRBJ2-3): GAGVSQSPRYKVTKRGQDVALRCDPISGHVSLYWYRQALGQGPEFLTYFNYEAQQDKSGLPNDRFSAERPEGSISTLTIQRTEQRDSAMYRCASSLGGPSTDTQYFGPGTRLTVL.

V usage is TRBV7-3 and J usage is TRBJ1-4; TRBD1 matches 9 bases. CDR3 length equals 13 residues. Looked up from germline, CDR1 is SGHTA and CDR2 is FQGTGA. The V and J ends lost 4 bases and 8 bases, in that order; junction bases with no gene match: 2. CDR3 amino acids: CASSSGQGEKLFF. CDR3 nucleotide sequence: TGTGCCAGCAGCTCGGGACAGGGAGAAAAACTGTTTTTT.

CDR3: CASSQSRETGDTGELFF. The CDR3 region has the DNA TGCGCCAGCAGTCAATCTAGGGAGACAGGGGACACCGGGGAGCTGTTTTTT. V is TRBV23-1 and J is TRBJ2-2; TRBD1 agrees at 8 bases. TRBV23-1 is labeled an ORF, and its function is uncertain. The CDR3 sequence is 17 residues long. Trimming at V came to 0 bases and at J to 3 bases, leaving 6 bases not matched to a gene.

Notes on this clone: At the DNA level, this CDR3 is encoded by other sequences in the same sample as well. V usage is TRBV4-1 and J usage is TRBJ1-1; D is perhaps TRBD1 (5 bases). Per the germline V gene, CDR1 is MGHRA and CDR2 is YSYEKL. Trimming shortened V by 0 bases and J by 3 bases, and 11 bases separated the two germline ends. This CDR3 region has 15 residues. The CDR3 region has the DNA TGCGCCAGCAGCCAAGATCCCCGGGGGGACACTGAAGCTTTCTTT. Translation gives CASSQDPRGDTEAFF.

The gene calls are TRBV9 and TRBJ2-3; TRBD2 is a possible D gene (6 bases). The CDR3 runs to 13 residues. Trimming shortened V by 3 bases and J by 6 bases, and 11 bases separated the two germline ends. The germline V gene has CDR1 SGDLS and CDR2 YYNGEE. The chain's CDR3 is CASSDSRGDTQYF. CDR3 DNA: TGTGCCAGCAGCGACAGCCGGGGGGATACGCAGTATTTT.

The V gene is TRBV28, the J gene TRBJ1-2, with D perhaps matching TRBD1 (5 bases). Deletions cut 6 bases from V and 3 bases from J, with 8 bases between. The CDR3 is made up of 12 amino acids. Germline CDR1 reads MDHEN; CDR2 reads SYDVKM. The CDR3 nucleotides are TGTGCCAGCAGCTGGGGGGACTATGGCTACACCTTC. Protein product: CASSWGDYGYTF.

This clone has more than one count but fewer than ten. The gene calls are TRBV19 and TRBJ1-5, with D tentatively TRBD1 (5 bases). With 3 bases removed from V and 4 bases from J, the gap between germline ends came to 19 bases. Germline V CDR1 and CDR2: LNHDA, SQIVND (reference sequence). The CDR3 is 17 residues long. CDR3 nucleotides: TGTGCCAGTAGTATCCCGGGGGACCGCGAACCTAATCAGCCCCAGCATTTT. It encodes CASSIPGDREPNQPQHF.

The CDR3 region is CASRTSGGAQNIQYF. The CDR3 DNA follows: TGTGCCAGCAGAACTAGCGGGGGGGCCCAAAACATTCAGTACTTC. The J gene is TRBJ2-4, the V gene TRBV7-2; 13 nucleotides agree with TRBD2. The CDR3 consists of 15 residues. J lost 5 bases, V lost 6 bases, and 4 bases had no gene match. Germline V CDR1 and CDR2: SGHTA, FQGNSA.

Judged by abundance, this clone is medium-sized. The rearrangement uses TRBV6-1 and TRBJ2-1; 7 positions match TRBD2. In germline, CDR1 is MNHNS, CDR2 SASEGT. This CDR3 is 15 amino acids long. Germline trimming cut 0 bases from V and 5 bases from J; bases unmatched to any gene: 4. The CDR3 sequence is CASSEALGGNNEQFF. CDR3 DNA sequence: TGTGCCAGCAGTGAAGCGCTGGGAGGGAACAATGAGCAGTTCTTC.

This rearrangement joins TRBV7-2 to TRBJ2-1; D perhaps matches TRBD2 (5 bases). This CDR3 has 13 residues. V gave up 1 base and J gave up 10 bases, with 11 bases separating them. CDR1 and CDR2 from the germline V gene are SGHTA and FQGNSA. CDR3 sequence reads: CASSLDSASEQFF. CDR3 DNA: TGTGCCAGCAGCTTAGATAGCGCTTCCGAGCAGTTCTTC.

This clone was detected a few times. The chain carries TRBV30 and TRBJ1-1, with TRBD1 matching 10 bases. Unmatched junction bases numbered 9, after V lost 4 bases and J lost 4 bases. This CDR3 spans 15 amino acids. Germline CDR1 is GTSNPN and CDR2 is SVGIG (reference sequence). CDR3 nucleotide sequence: TGTGCCTGGACAAGAGGACAGGGGGTCCCCACTGAAGCTTTCTTT. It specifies CAWTRGQGVPTEAFF. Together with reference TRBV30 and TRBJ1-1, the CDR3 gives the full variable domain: SQTIHQWPATLVQPVGSPLSLECTVEGTSNPNLYWYRQAAGRGLQLLFYSVGIGQISSEVPQNLSASRPQDRQFILSSKKLLLSDSGFYLCAWTRGQGVPTEAFFGQGTRLTVV.

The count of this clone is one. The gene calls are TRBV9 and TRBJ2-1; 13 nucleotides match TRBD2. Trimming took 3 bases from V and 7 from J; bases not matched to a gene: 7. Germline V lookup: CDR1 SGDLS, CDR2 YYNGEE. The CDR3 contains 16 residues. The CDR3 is CASSGRTSGRLNEQFF. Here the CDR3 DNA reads TGTGCCAGCAGCGGAAGGACTAGCGGGAGATTGAATGAGCAGTTCTTC. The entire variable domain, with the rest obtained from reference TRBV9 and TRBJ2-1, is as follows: DSGVTQTPKHLITATGQRVTLRCSPRSGDLSVYWYQQSLDQGLQFLIQYYNGEERAKGNILERFSAQQFPDLHSELNLSSLELGDSALYFCASSGRTSGRLNEQFFGPGTRLTVL.

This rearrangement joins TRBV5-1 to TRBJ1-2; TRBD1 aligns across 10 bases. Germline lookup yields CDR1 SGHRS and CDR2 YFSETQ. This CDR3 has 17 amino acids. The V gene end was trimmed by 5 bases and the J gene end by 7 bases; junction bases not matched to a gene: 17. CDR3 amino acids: CASSFRDRGAERAGYTF. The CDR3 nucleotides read TGCGCCAGCAGTTTTCGGGACAGGGGAGCGGAGAGGGCTGGCTACACCTTC.

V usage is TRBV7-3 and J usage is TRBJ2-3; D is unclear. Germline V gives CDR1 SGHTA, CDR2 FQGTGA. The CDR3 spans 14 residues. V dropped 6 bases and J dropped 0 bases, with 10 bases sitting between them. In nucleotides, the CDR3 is TGTGCCAGCAGTCAGCGAACTAGCACAGATACGCAGTATTTT. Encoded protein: CASSQRTSTDTQYF.

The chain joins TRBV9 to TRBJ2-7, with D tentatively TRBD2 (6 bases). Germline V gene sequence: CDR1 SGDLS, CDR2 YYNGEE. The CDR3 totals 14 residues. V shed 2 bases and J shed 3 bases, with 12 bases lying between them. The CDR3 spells CASSVIDGGYEQYF. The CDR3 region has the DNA TGTGCCAGCAGCGTGATAGACGGGGGCTACGAGCAGTACTTC.

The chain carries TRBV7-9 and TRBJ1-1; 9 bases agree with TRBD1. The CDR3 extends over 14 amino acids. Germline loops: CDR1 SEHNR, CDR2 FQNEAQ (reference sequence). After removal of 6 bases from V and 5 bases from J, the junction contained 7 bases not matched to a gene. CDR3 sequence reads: CASRGGTGRTEAFF. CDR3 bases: TGTGCCAGCAGGGGAGGGACAGGGAGGACTGAAGCTTTCTTT.

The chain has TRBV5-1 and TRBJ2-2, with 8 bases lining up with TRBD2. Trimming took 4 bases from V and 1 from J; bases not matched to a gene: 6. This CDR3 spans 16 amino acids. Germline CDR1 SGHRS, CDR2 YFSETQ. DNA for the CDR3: TGCGCCAGCAGCGTAACGGGGGGGATGAACACCGGGGAGCTGTTTTTT. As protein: CASSVTGGMNTGELFF. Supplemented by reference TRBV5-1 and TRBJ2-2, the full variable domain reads KAGVTQTPRYLIKTRGQQVTLSCSPISGHRSVSWYQQTPGQGLQFLFEYFSETQRNKGNFPGRFSGRQFSNSRSEMNVSTLELGDSALYLCASSVTGGMNTGELFFGEGSRLTVL.

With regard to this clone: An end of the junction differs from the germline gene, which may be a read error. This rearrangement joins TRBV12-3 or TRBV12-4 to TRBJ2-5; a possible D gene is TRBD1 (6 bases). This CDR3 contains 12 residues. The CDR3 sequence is CASSLGQGTQYF. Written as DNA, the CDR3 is TGTGCCAGCAGTCTGGGACAAGGGACCCAGTACTTC.

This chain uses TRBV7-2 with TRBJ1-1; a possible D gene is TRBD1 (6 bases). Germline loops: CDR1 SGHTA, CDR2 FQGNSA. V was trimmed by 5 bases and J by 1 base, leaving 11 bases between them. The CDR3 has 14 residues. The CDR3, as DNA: TGTGCCAGCAGCGGACAGATACAGAACACTGAAGCTTTCTTT. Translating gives CASSGQIQNTEAFF.

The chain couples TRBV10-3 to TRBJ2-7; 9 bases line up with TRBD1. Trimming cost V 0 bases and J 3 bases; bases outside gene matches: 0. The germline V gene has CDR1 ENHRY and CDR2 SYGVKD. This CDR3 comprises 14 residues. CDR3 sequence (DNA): TGTGCCATCAGTGAGTCGGGACAGGGCTACGAGCAGTACTTC. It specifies CAISESGQGYEQYF.

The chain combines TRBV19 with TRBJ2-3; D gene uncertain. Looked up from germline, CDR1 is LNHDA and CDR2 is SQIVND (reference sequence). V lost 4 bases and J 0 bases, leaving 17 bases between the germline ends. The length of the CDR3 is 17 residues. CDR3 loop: CASSSYHSRLSTDTQYF. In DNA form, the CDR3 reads TGTGCCAGTAGTAGCTATCACAGTCGCCTTAGCACAGATACGCAGTATTTT.

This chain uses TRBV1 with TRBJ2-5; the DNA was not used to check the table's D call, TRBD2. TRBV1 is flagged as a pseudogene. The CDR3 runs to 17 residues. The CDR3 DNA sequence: TGCACCAGCAGCCAAGATCGGAGCGGGAGCCCCGGGGAGACCCAGTACTTC. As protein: CTSSQDRSGSPGETQYF.

The CDR3 is CASSLGTSGGAYTDTQYF. In DNA, the CDR3 is TGTGCCAGCAGCTTGGGGACTAGCGGGGGCGCTTACACAGATACGCAGTATTTT. The rearrangement uses TRBV7-6 and TRBJ2-3, with 14 nucleotides matching TRBD2. J was trimmed by 2 bases and V by 3 bases; bases with no gene match: 7. The CDR3 has 18 amino acids. Germline loops: CDR1 SGHVS, CDR2 FNYEAQ.

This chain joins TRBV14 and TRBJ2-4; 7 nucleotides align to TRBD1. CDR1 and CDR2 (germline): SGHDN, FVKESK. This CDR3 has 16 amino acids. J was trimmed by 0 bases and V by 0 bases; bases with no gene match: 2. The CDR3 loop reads CASSQDRGLAKNIQYF. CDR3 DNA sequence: TGTGCCAGCAGCCAAGACAGGGGGTTAGCCAAAAACATTCAGTACTTC.

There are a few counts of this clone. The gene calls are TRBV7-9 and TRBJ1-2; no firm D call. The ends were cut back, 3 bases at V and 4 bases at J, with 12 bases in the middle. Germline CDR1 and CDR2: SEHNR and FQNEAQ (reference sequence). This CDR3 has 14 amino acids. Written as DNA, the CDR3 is TGTGCCAGCAGCTTTGGTGGGAGGGTCTATGGCTACACCTTC. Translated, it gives CASSFGGRVYGYTF.

The CDR3 region is CASSAQRTVDGYTF. CDR3 DNA sequence: TGTGCCAGTAGTGCCCAAAGGACAGTTGATGGCTACACCTTC. This chain uses TRBV19 with TRBJ1-2; perhaps TRBD1 as D (6 bases). The CDR3 is 14 residues long. The V end was cut by 5 bases, the J end by 6 bases, with 16 bases between. Germline V gene lookup returns CDR1 LNHDA and CDR2 SQIVND (reference sequence).

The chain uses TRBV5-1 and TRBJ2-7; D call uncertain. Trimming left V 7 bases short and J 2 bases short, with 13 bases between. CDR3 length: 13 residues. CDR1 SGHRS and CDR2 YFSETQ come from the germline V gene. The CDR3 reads CASAKDSPYEQYF. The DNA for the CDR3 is TGCGCCAGCGCAAAAGACTCGCCCTACGAGCAGTACTTC.

The CDR3 spells CASSTDYSNQPQHF. The CDR3 nucleotides read TGTGCCAGTTCGACAGATTATAGCAATCAGCCCCAGCATTTT. The rearrangement uses TRBV19 and TRBJ1-5; possibly TRBD1 for D (5 bases). The CDR3 is made up of 14 amino acids. Trimming cost V 8 bases and J 0 bases, with 11 bases left between them. From germline, CDR1 is LNHDA and CDR2 SQIVND (reference sequence).

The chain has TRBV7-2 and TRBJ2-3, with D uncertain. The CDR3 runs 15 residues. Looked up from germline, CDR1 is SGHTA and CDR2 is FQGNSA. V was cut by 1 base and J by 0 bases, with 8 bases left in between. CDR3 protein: CASSLGTASTDTQYF. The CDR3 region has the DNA TGTGCCAGCAGCTTAGGTACAGCTAGCACAGATACGCAGTATTTT.